One sample yielded the 15 T cell receptor beta chains listed below, sequenced in a study of cytomegalovirus exposure and HLA in healthy donors. Assay used: immunoSEQ multiplex PCR; TCRdb lists only in-frame clones, some missing. The data show approximately 230,000 clones, with about 90% seen just once and 12% held by the top ten. Material for sequencing was PBMCs. The receptor set was obtained from a man between 18 and 29 years old in good health and CMV-seropositive.

The chain is built from TRBV9 and TRBJ1-2; D call uncertain. The CDR3 covers 17 residues. With 2 bases removed from V and 4 bases from J, the gap between germline ends came to 21 bases. Germline CDR1 and CDR2: SGDLS and YYNGEE. The CDR3 DNA is TGTGCCAGCAGCGTTGATTTGGATAGGACGGCCCTCTATGGCTACACCTTC. This gives the protein CASSVDLDRTALYGYTF.

V is TRBV6-6 and J is TRBJ2-7, with 10 bases matching TRBD1. The V segment lost 0 bases and the J segment 1 base; nucleotides outside the gene matches: 3. CDR3 length equals 16 residues. Germline V gene lookup returns CDR1 MNHNY and CDR2 SVGAGI (reference sequence). CDR3 DNA: TGTGCCAGCAGTTACTCCCGGGACAGGGGATCCTACGAGCAGTACTTC. Its translation: CASSYSRDRGSYEQYF.

This sequence joins TRBV10-3 and TRBJ1-2; no definite D call. The germline gives CDR1 ENHRY, CDR2 SYGVKD. Between the trimmed V and J ends, which lost 10 bases and 0 bases, there was a span of 9 bases. The CDR3 consists of 12 residues. In DNA, the CDR3 is TGTGCCACCCGGCCAGCTAACTATGGCTACACCTTC. It specifies CATRPANYGYTF.

This clone turned up a few times. The chain has TRBV5-1 and TRBJ1-1; a weak D match, TRBD1 (6 bases). Looked up from germline, CDR1 is SGHRS and CDR2 is YFSETQ. Trimming removed 1 base at V and 7 bases at J, with 11 bases between. This CDR3 region has 13 residues. Here the CDR3 DNA reads TGCGCCAGCAGCTTGAGGGGGACAAATGAAGCTTTCTTT. Residues: CASSLRGTNEAFF.

This chain connects TRBV4-3 to TRBJ1-4; TRBD1 is a possible D gene (6 bases). The CDR3 has 15 amino acids. V was trimmed by 1 base and J by 5 bases, leaving 11 bases between them. Germline V gene lookup returns CDR1 LGHNA and CDR2 YSLEER. This CDR3 reads CASSQVRGANEKLFF. The CDR3 DNA sequence: TGCGCCAGCAGCCAAGTCCGGGGGGCAAATGAAAAACTGTTTTTT.

The rearrangement uses TRBV21-1 and TRBJ1-1. TRBV21-1 is tagged as a pseudogene. This CDR3 has 17 residues. Written as DNA, the CDR3 is TGTGCCAGCGAGCAACTCCCACCGAAATCATTGAACACTGAAGCTTTCTTT. Translation: CASEQLPPKSLNTEAFF.

This chain links TRBV5-1 with TRBJ1-1, with 10 positions matching TRBD1. The CDR3 has 18 residues. J was trimmed by 5 bases and V by 0 bases; bases with no gene match: 13. Germline V gives CDR1 SGHRS, CDR2 YFSETQ. CDR3 sequence: CASSLALGPGTGATEAFF. The CDR3 nucleotides read TGCGCCAGCAGCTTGGCCCTCGGCCCCGGGACAGGGGCGACTGAAGCTTTCTTT.

V usage is TRBV15 and J usage is TRBJ2-7; D remains ambiguous. The CDR3 runs to 13 residues. Germline V gives CDR1 LNHNV, CDR2 YYDKDF (reference sequence). Trimming left V 5 bases short and J 2 bases short, with 10 bases between. The CDR3 reads CATSFGSAYEQYF. For the CDR3, the DNA is TGTGCCACCAGCTTCGGCTCCGCCTACGAGCAGTACTTC.

This chain links TRBV6-1 with TRBJ2-7, with 8 bases fitting TRBD2. The CDR3 loop spans 16 amino acids. The germline CDR1 and CDR2 sequences are MNHNS and SASEGT. The ends lost 4 bases at V and 5 bases at J; junction bases unmatched: 13. The CDR3 DNA sequence: TGTGCCAGCAGTGCCCGTCGGTTAGCGGGACACGACGAGCAGTACTTC. It is translated as CASSARRLAGHDEQYF.

The V and J genes are TRBV4-2 and TRBJ1-5; the D is unclear. The V gene lost 0 bases and the J gene lost 8 bases, with 8 bases spanning the gap. The CDR3 has 13 residues. Looked up from germline, CDR1 is LGHNA and CDR2 is YNFKEQ. CDR3 nucleotide sequence: TGTGCCAGCAGCCAAGATGGGATAAAGCCCCAGCATTTT. Its translation is CASSQDGIKPQHF.

This chain uses TRBV27 with TRBJ1-1; D gene unclear. The CDR3 is made up of 12 amino acids. Trimming took off 0 bases at V and 4 bases at J, with 3 bases between the two ends. Germline V CDR1 and CDR2: MNHEY, SMNVEV (reference sequence). The CDR3 sequence is CASSLSVTEAFF. In DNA, the CDR3 is TGTGCCAGCAGTTTATCGGTCACTGAAGCTTTCTTT.

The chain combines TRBV4-1 with TRBJ2-7; 10 positions agree with TRBD2. The CDR3 has 19 residues. CDR1 is MGHRA, CDR2 YSYEKL, per germline. The V segment lost 4 bases and the J segment 3 bases; nucleotides outside the gene matches: 18. For the CDR3, the DNA is TGCGCCAGCAGCCCCAGGTCCGGGGCTAGCGGGAGACGGGTCTACGAGCAGTACTTC. This sequence encodes CASSPRSGASGRRVYEQYF.

Of note for this clone: Other nucleotide sequences in the sample specify the same CDR3. The rearrangement uses TRBV27 and TRBJ1-2; perhaps TRBD1 as D (6 bases). Trimming cost V 5 bases and J 2 bases, with 9 bases left between them. The CDR3 is made up of 13 amino acids. Germline CDR1 MNHEY, CDR2 SMNVEV (reference sequence). The CDR3 DNA follows: TGTGCCAGCAGTCTAACAGGGAACTATGGCTACACCTTC. Encoded protein: CASSLTGNYGYTF.

This clone was seen just once. V usage is TRBV11-1 and J usage is TRBJ2-7; possible D gene TRBD2, 5 bases. The CDR3 loop spans 13 amino acids. Germline V gene data show CDR1 as SGHAT and CDR2 as FQDESV (reference sequence). V was cut by 5 bases and J by 2 bases, with 10 bases left in between. The CDR3 reads CASSAGLTYEQYF. In nucleotides, the CDR3 is TGTGCCAGCAGCGCGGGCCTCACCTACGAGCAGTACTTC.

This clone was seen a single time. The chain combines TRBV4-1 with TRBJ2-7; a possible D gene is TRBD2 (6 bases). Germline V gene data show CDR1 as MGHRA and CDR2 as YSYEKL. Trimming removed 1 base from V and 3 bases from J, with 16 bases in between. CDR3 length equals 16 residues. CDR3: CASSQASAGGNYEQYF. The CDR3 nucleotides read TGCGCCAGCAGCCAAGCTTCCGCTGGAGGGAACTACGAGCAGTACTTC.